Listed here are 16 T cell receptor beta chains from one sample, sequenced in a study of PD-1 blockade in classical Hodgkin lymphoma. Time point denoted: cycle 4 day 1 (C4D1), after 5 to 7 weeks of nivolumab. Every patient experienced relapse after autologous stem cell transplantation, and brentuximab vedotin exposure varied. Clones were read by immunoSEQ multiplex PCR, and TCRdb kept only the in-frame ones, dropping some. The repertoire includes roughly 6,900 clones, approximately 86% of them detected once, and about 43% sits in the top ten. The source was peripheral blood mononuclear cells (PBMCs), collected before the fourth cycle of nivolumab. The receptors here all came from a human donor with classical Hodgkin lymphoma.

Details on this clone: Other nucleotide sequences in the sample specify the same CDR3. The V and J genes are TRBV5-1 and TRBJ2-5, with D hard to call. V lost 0 bases and J 4 bases, leaving 4 bases between the germline ends. The CDR3 totals 12 residues. Germline V gene sequence: CDR1 SGHRS, CDR2 YFSETQ. The CDR3 sequence: CASSLAGETQYF. DNA for the CDR3: TGCGCCAGCAGCTTGGCCGGAGAGACCCAGTACTTC.

The chain carries TRBV7-6 and TRBJ1-6; no clear D. The V gene lost 3 bases and the J gene lost 7 bases, with 4 bases spanning the gap. The CDR3 extends over 12 amino acids. Germline CDR1 reads SGHVS; CDR2 reads FNYEAQ. The CDR3 nucleotides are TGTGCCAGCAGCTTTCAAAATTCACCCCTCCACTTT. Residues: CASSFQNSPLHF.

J is TRBJ2-7 and V is TRBV7-2, with 7 bases identical to TRBD1. The CDR3 length is 15 residues. Trimming at V came to 5 bases and at J to 4 bases, leaving 11 bases not matched to a gene. The V gene's germline CDR1 is SGHTA and CDR2 FQGNSA. For the CDR3, the DNA is TGTGCCAGCAGCCCAAATAGCCGGGACAGTTACGAGCAGTACGTC. Amino acids: CASSPNSRDSYEQYV.

V and J are TRBV11-2 and TRBJ2-2; 7 bases line up with TRBD2. The junction had 15 bases not matched to a gene; V was cut back by 6 bases and J by 2 bases. The CDR3 extends over 18 amino acids. CDR1 is SGHAT and CDR2 is FQNNGV in the germline V gene. The DNA for the CDR3 is TGTGCCAGCAGAAACCCGGGACTACTTACCGCTAACACCGGGGAGCTGTTTTTT. Its protein is CASRNPGLLTANTGELFF.

The DNA of the CDR3 is TGTGCCAGCAGCTTGCGACCAGGGGTGGATGGCTACACCTTC. Residues: CASSLRPGVDGYTF. V gene TRBV5-5 combines with J gene TRBJ1-2, with D perhaps TRBD1 (6 bases). Trimming stripped 1 base from V and 6 bases from J, with 13 bases between. CDR1 and CDR2 (germline): SGHKS, YYEKEE (reference sequence). The CDR3 runs to 14 residues. Using reference TRBV5-5 and TRBJ1-2 for the parts outside the CDR3, the full variable domain is DAGVTQSPTHLIKTRGQQVTLRCSPISGHKSVSWYQQVLGQGPQFIFQYYEKEERGRGNFPDRFSARQFPNYSSELNVNALLLGDSALYLCASSLRPGVDGYTFGSGTRLTVV.

This chain connects TRBV14 to TRBJ2-3; D possibly matches TRBD1 or TRBD2 (6 bases each). V was pared by 2 bases and J by 0 bases, with 15 bases between. Germline values: CDR1 SGHDN, CDR2 FVKESK. This CDR3 region has 17 residues. The CDR3 region is CASSQLKGGPSTDTQYF. The DNA for the CDR3 is TGTGCCAGCAGCCAACTGAAGGGGGGTCCGAGCACAGATACGCAGTATTTT.

The CDR3 sequence is CASSWASKDEQFF. The DNA for the CDR3 is TGTGCCAGCAGCTGGGCTAGTAAGGATGAGCAGTTCTTC. The chain links TRBV5-8 to TRBJ2-1; D gene uncertain. The germline V and J ends were trimmed by 3 bases and 8 bases, with 12 bases remaining between them. Germline V gene lookup returns CDR1 SGHTS and CDR2 YDEGEE. There are 13 residues in the CDR3.

The chain joins TRBV27 to TRBJ1-2; D possibly corresponds to TRBD1 (5 bases). The CDR3 loop spans 15 amino acids. Trimming cost V 1 base and J 1 base, with 10 bases left between them. Germline V gene data show CDR1 as MNHEY and CDR2 as SMNVEV (reference sequence). CDR3 coding DNA: TGTGCCAGCAGTTTATACGTGGGGGTTAACTATGGCTACACCTTC. This gives the protein CASSLYVGVNYGYTF.

This clone came up a few times. The rearrangement links TRBV5-6 to TRBJ1-1; D uncertain. The germline V gene encodes CDR1 SGHDT and CDR2 YYEEEE. CDR3 length equals 14 residues. V lost 5 bases to trimming and J lost 6 bases, with 17 bases between them. Written as DNA, the CDR3 is TGTGCCAGCAGTCGAAGGAGGTTCCTAGCTGAAGCTTTCTTT. Protein sequence: CASSRRRFLAEAFF.

This rearrangement joins TRBV6-5 to TRBJ1-2; the D gene is possibly TRBD1 (5 bases). Trimming took 6 bases from V and 4 from J, leaving 12 bases between them. This CDR3 has 13 residues. CDR1 MNHEY and CDR2 SVGAGI come from the germline V gene. CDR3 in DNA: TGTGCCAGCAGCTCCCCCGGGGGCTATGGCTACACCTTC. It specifies CASSSPGGYGYTF.

The J gene is TRBJ1-6, the V gene TRBV19; unclear D gene. The CDR3 runs to 13 residues. Germline V lookup: CDR1 LNHDA, CDR2 SQIVND (reference sequence). The germline V and J ends were trimmed by 3 bases and 9 bases, with 9 bases remaining between them. CDR3 loop: CASSISPPSPLHF. DNA for the CDR3: TGTGCCAGTAGTATTTCCCCACCTTCACCCCTCCACTTT.

This sequence joins TRBV18 and TRBJ2-7, with TRBD1 matching 7 bases. CDR3 length equals 14 residues. With V trimmed by 6 bases and J by 6 bases, 11 bases remained unmatched. CDR1 and CDR2 (germline): KGHSH, LQKENI. CDR3 sequence: CASSVRQGLGEQYV. Here the CDR3 DNA reads TGTGCCAGCTCCGTCAGACAGGGCCTTGGCGAGCAGTACGTC.

The J gene is TRBJ1-1, the V gene TRBV13; possibly TRBD1 for D (6 bases). Per germline, CDR1 PRHDT and CDR2 FYEKMQ (reference sequence). V gave up 4 bases and J gave up 8 bases, with 11 bases separating them. The CDR3 is 12 residues long. The DNA for the CDR3 is TGTGCCAGCAGCTCGACAGGATTCGAAGCTTTCTTT. Translation gives CASSSTGFEAFF.

The chain combines TRBV6-5 with TRBJ2-5; D is unclear. This CDR3 has 11 residues. Between the trimmed V and J ends, which lost 2 bases and 6 bases, there was a span of 4 bases. CDR1 is MNHEY and CDR2 is SVGAGI in the germline V gene. This chain's CDR3 is CASSYGQTQYF. The CDR3 DNA reads as TGTGCCAGCAGTTACGGCCAGACCCAGTACTTC.

The V gene is TRBV11-1, the J gene TRBJ1-1; 10 positions match TRBD1. CDR1 and CDR2 (germline): SGHAT, FQDESV (reference sequence). The CDR3 has 16 amino acids. Trimming took 2 bases from V and 1 from J; bases not matched to a gene: 4. The CDR3 DNA follows: TGTGCCAGCAGCTTAACAAGGACAGGGGGGAACACTGAAGCTTTCTTT. This translates into CASSLTRTGGNTEAFF. Using reference TRBV11-1 and TRBJ1-1 for the parts outside the CDR3, the full variable domain is EAEVAQSPRYKITEKSQAVAFWCDPISGHATLYWYRQILGQGPELLVQFQDESVVDDSQLPKDRFSAERLKGVDSTLKIQPAELGDSAMYLCASSLTRTGGNTEAFFGQGTRLTVV.

As DNA, the CDR3 is TGTGCCATCAGGGCGGGGAACACTGAAGCTTTCTTT. This sequence encodes CAIRAGNTEAFF. The chain couples TRBV10-3 to TRBJ1-1; D call uncertain. Germline loops: CDR1 ENHRY, CDR2 SYGVKD. This CDR3 region has 12 residues. Trimming removed 6 bases at V and 1 base at J, with 6 bases between.